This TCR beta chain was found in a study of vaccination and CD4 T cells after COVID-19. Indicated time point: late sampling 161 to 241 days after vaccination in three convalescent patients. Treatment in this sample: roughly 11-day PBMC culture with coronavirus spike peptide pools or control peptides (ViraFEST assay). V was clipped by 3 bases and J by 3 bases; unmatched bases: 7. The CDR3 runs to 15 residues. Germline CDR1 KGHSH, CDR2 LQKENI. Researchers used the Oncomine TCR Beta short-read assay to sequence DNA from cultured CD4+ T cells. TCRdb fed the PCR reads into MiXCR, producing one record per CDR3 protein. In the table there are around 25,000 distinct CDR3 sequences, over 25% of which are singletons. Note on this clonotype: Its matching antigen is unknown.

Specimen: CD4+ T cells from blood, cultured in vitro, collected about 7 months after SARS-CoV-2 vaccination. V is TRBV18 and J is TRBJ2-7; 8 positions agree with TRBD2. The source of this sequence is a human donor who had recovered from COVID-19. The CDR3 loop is CASSPTGTSYYEQYF. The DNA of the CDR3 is TGTGCCAGCTCACCCACCGGGACTAGTTACTACGAGCAGTACTTC.